These 8 T cell receptor beta chains were all obtained from the same sample, sequenced in a study of PD-L1 blockade in urothelial cancer. This table comes from immunoSEQ multiplex PCR, and its TCRdb copy is limited to in-frame clones, with some not included. The data hold 15,000 to 20,000 clones, with about 83% observed a single time. The time point is: peripheral blood 6 weeks after treatment start. Source: PBMCs, taken around atezolizumab (anti-PD-L1) treatment. The receptors stem from a man between 50 and 59 years old with urothelial cancer.

The chain combines TRBV4-1 with TRBJ1-1; D ambiguous. The CDR3 contains 16 residues. The germline V and J ends were trimmed by 3 bases and 0 bases, with 14 bases remaining between them. Germline V gene sequence: CDR1 MGHRA, CDR2 YSYEKL. The CDR3 is CASSHLTRLLNTEAFF. CDR3 bases: TGCGCCAGCAGCCACCTCACCAGGCTCTTGAACACTGAAGCTTTCTTT.

This CDR3 reads CASNLAGSSYNEQFF. CDR3 sequence (DNA): TGTGCCAGCAACCTAGCGGGTAGCTCCTACAATGAGCAGTTCTTC. The rearrangement joins TRBV28 to TRBJ2-1; 8 nucleotides align to TRBD2. The CDR3 loop spans 15 amino acids. Germline CDR1 reads MDHEN; CDR2 reads SYDVKM. Trimming cost V 7 bases and J 0 bases; bases outside gene matches: 5.

The genes are TRBV19 and TRBJ2-3, with TRBD2 matching 8 bases. V lost 2 bases, J lost 0 bases, and 10 bases stayed unmatched. The CDR3 is made up of 18 amino acids. In germline, CDR1 is LNHDA, CDR2 SQIVND (reference sequence). Here the CDR3 DNA reads TGTGCCAGTAGTATATTGGCGGGAGGCAATTCTAGCACAGATACGCAGTATTTT. Encoded protein: CASSILAGGNSSTDTQYF.

The V gene is TRBV15, the J gene TRBJ1-4, with a possible D match to TRBD1 (5 bases). V was clipped by 1 base and J by 8 bases, with 14 bases between them. The CDR3 has 15 residues. The germline CDR1 and CDR2 sequences are LNHNV and YYDKDF (reference sequence). The CDR3 nucleotides are TGTGCCACCAGCAGAGGGGGCAGGGTAGAGGAAAAACTGTTTTTT. This sequence encodes CATSRGGRVEEKLFF.

This clone turned up a few times. The V call is TRBV11-2, the J call TRBJ2-7, with D unclear. Trimming cost V 5 bases and J 1 base, with 3 bases left between them. This CDR3 contains 11 residues. The germline V gene encodes CDR1 SGHAT and CDR2 FQNNGV. The CDR3 loop reads CASSVSYEQYF. In DNA, the CDR3 is TGTGCCAGCAGCGTATCCTACGAGCAGTACTTC. Drawing the rest from reference TRBV11-2 and TRBJ2-7, the complete variable domain is EAGVAQSPRYKIIEKRQSVAFWCNPISGHATLYWYQQILGQGPKLLIQFQNNGVVDDSQLPKDRFSAERLKGVDSTLKIQPAKLEDSAVYLCASSVSYEQYFGPGTRLTVT.

The chain employs TRBV29-1 and TRBJ2-1, with D perhaps TRBD1 (5 bases). Germline CDR1 reads SQVTM; CDR2 reads ANQGSEA. The ends were cut back, 1 base at V and 6 bases at J, with 10 bases in the middle. The CDR3 is 13 residues long. The chain's CDR3 is CSVEGQGINEQFF. The CDR3, as DNA: TGCAGCGTTGAAGGTCAGGGTATCAATGAGCAGTTCTTC.

The V and J genes are TRBV5-1 and TRBJ2-7; TRBD1 might be the D (5 bases). CDR3 length equals 14 residues. The germline V and J ends were trimmed by 0 bases and 2 bases, with 9 bases remaining between them. In germline, CDR1 is SGHRS, CDR2 YFSETQ. The CDR3 spells CASSLEGSPYEQYF. CDR3 bases: TGCGCCAGCAGCTTGGAGGGGTCCCCCTACGAGCAGTACTTC.

The chain has TRBV29-1 and TRBJ2-2; TRBD2 aligns across 12 bases. V lost 6 bases, J lost 4 bases, and 9 bases stayed unmatched. Germline V gene sequence: CDR1 SQVTM, CDR2 ANQGSEA. The CDR3 extends over 16 amino acids. The DNA for the CDR3 is TGCAGCGTCCTAGCGGGAGGGCGGTCCCCCACCGGGGAGCTGTTTTTT. It is translated as CSVLAGGRSPTGELFF.